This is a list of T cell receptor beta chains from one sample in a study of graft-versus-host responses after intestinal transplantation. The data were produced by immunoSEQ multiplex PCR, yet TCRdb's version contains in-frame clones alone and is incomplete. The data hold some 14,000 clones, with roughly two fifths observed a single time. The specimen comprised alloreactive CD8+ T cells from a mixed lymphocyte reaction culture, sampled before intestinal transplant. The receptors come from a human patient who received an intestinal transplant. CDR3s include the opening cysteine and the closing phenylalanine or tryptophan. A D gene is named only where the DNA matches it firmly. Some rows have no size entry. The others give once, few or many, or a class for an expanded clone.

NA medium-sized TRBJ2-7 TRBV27 CASSYGSGIAYEQYF TGTGCCAGCAGTTATGGGTCAGGGATAGCCTACGAGCAGTACTTC
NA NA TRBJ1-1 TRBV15 CATRSGYGNTEAFF TGTGCCACCCGATCAGGGTACGGGAACACTGAAGCTTTCTTT
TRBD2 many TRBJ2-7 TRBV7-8 CASSTTSGGFYEQYF TGTGCCAGCAGCACGACTAGCGGGGGGTTCTACGAGCAGTACTTC
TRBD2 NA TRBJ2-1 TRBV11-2 CASSPPTSGGANEQFF TGTGCCAGCAGCCCTCCGACTAGCGGGGGGGCCAATGAGCAGTTCTTC
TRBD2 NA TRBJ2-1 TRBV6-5 CASSYFGTSVEQFF TGTGCCAGCAGTTACTTCGGGACTAGTGTTGAGCAGTTCTTC
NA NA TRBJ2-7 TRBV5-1 CASSLGQSGIDEQYF TGCGCCAGCAGCTTGGGTCAGTCAGGGATTGACGAGCAGTACTTC
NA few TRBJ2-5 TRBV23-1 CASIPKQDPQETQYF TGCGCCAGCATCCCCAAACAGGACCCCCAAGAGACCCAGTACTTC
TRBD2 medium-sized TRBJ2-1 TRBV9 CASSVGNSGSADEQFF TGTGCCAGCAGCGTAGGTAATAGCGGGAGCGCCGATGAGCAGTTCTTC
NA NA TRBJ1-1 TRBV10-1 CASSDSRGPNTEAFF TGCGCCAGCAGTGACTCAAGGGGTCCGAACACTGAAGCTTTCTTT
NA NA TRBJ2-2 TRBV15 CATRLGVRGRTGELFF TGTGCCACCAGGCTAGGCGTTAGGGGCCGGACCGGGGAGCTGTTTTTT
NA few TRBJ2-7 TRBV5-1 CASSPGSGNYEQYF TGCGCCAGCAGCCCGGGGTCGGGGAACTACGAGCAGTACTTC
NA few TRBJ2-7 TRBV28 CASSYLQEHEQYF TGTGCCAGCAGTTATCTACAGGAACACGAGCAGTACTTC
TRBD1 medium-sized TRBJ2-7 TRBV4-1 CASSRADRGSYEQYF TGCGCCAGCAGCCGGGCGGACAGGGGCTCCTACGAGCAGTACTTC
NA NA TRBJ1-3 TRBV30 CAWSEGQPGNTIYF TGTGCCTGGAGTGAAGGACAGCCTGGAAACACCATATATTTT
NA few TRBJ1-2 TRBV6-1 CASSPRGQNYGYTF TGTGCCAGCAGTCCAAGGGGCCAGAACTATGGCTACACCTTC
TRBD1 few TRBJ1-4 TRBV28 CASSLTGALGEKLFF TGTGCCAGCAGCCTGACAGGGGCTCTGGGTGAAAAACTGTTTTTT
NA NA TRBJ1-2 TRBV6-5 CASSYSSGLYGYTF TGTGCCAGCAGTTACTCGAGCGGGCTCTATGGCTACACCTTC
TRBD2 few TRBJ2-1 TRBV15 CATSSRTSVPYNEQFF TGTGCCACCAGCTCCCGGACTAGCGTACCCTACAATGAGCAGTTCTTC
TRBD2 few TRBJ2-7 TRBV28 CASSPAGGDYEQYF TGTGCCAGCAGTCCCGCGGGGGGGGATTACGAGCAGTACTTC
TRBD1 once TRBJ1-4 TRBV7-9 CASSDGGTGDEKLFF TGTGCCAGCAGCGATGGCGGGACAGGGGATGAAAAACTGTTTTTT
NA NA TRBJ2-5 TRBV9 CASSVVSGGPPHF TGTGCCAGCAGCGTAGTGAGTGGGGGCCCCCCGCACTTC
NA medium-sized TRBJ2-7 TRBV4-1 CASSQGSGDEQYF TGCGCCAGCAGCCAAGGGTCAGGCGACGAGCAGTACTTC
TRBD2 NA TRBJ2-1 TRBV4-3 CASSQDRTSGNEQFF TGCGCCAGCAGCCAAGATCGTACTAGCGGCAATGAGCAGTTCTTC
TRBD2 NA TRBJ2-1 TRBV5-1 CASSPLAGSYNEQFF TGCGCCAGCAGCCCTCTAGCGGGATCCTACAATGAGCAGTTCTTC
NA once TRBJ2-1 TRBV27 CASSWRNEQFF TGTGCCAGCAGTTGGAGAAATGAGCAGTTCTTC
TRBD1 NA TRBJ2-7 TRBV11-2 CASSLDWDSLNYEQYF TGTGCCAGCAGCTTAGATTGGGACAGCTTAAACTACGAGCAGTACTTC
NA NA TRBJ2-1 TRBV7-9 CASSLRGFSYNEQFF TGTGCCAGCAGCTTACGTGGCTTCTCCTACAATGAGCAGTTCTTC